Below are 27 T cell receptor beta chains sequenced from a single sample in a study of graft-versus-host responses after intestinal transplantation. Processed graft tissue released its intraepithelial and lamina propria lymphocytes. The assay was immunoSEQ multiplex PCR, and TCRdb's table has in-frame clones only and misses some. Here the sample spans approximately 63,000 clones, around 90% being singletons. The source was ileum tissue, collected less than 400 days after transplant. These receptors were obtained from a human patient who received an intestinal transplant, so some T cells may come from the graft donor.

In nucleotides, the CDR3 is TGTGCCAGCAGCTTAGGAGTAAGTGGCTACACCTTC. Amino acids: CASSLGVSGYTF. V gene TRBV7-9 combines with J gene TRBJ1-2; D is unclear. This CDR3 comprises 12 residues. V was shortened by 1 base and J by 7 bases, with 7 bases between the two germline ends. Germline assignment: CDR1 SEHNR and CDR2 FQNEAQ (reference sequence).

V gene TRBV12-5 combines with J gene TRBJ2-7; D may match TRBD1 or TRBD2 (5 bases each). Germline V gene lookup returns CDR1 LGHNT and CDR2 FRNRAP. The CDR3 totals 15 residues. V was pared by 6 bases and J by 4 bases, with 19 bases between. This CDR3 is CASGPPGRPLYEQYF. CDR3 nucleotide sequence: TGTGCTAGTGGCCCGCCGGGACGGCCCCTATACGAGCAGTACTTC.

The rearrangement links TRBV11-2 to TRBJ2-7, with D uncertain. The CDR3 has 12 amino acids. CDR1 and CDR2 (germline): SGHAT, FQNNGV. V lost 1 base and J 4 bases, leaving 5 bases between the germline ends. The CDR3 reads CASSLGAYEQYF. The CDR3, as DNA: TGTGCCAGCAGCTTAGGGGCTTACGAGCAGTACTTC.

This clone came up a few times. J is TRBJ2-7 and V is TRBV6-1; D possibly matches TRBD1 or TRBD2 (5 bases each). Germline CDR1 and CDR2: MNHNS and SASEGT. This CDR3 comprises 15 residues. With 2 bases removed from V and 0 bases from J, the gap between germline ends came to 11 bases. The CDR3 nucleotides read TGTGCCAGCAGTGAATTTGGGGGTCCCTCCTACGAGCAGTACTTC. Its protein is CASSEFGGPSYEQYF.

The CDR3 sequence: CASSSTGYPYEQYF. CDR3 sequence (DNA): TGTGCCAGCAGTTCGACAGGCTATCCCTACGAGCAGTACTTC. J is TRBJ2-7 and V is TRBV6-5; weak D call: TRBD1 (6 bases). This CDR3 is built from 14 residues. V lost 4 bases and J 2 bases, leaving 12 bases between the germline ends. Germline V gene lookup returns CDR1 MNHEY and CDR2 SVGAGI.

This clone was detected only once. The chain employs TRBV28 and TRBJ1-1; unclear D gene. Germline values: CDR1 MDHEN, CDR2 SYDVKM. The V end was cut by 10 bases, the J end by 5 bases, with 26 bases between. The CDR3 consists of 16 residues. Here the CDR3 DNA reads TGTGCCACCCTAGGAGGCCTTTCATTGGTGGGGACTGAAGCTTTCTTT. It translates to CATLGGLSLVGTEAFF.

V is TRBV10-3 and J is TRBJ2-7, with 7 bases matching TRBD1. Per germline, CDR1 ENHRY and CDR2 SYGVKD. The V and J ends lost 10 bases and 2 bases, in that order; junction bases with no gene match: 5. The CDR3 is 12 amino acids. CDR3 sequence (DNA): TGTGCCAGCGACAGGGAAGCCTACGAGCAGTACTTC. Translation gives CASDREAYEQYF.

The rearrangement joins TRBV11-3 to TRBJ2-3; TRBD1 aligns across 8 bases. The CDR3 sequence is 15 residues long. CDR1 and CDR2 from the germline V gene are SGHNT and YENEEA. V trimming: 2 bases; J trimming: 4 bases; junction bases outside the gene matches: 5. The CDR3 DNA follows: TGTGCCAGCAGCTTAAGGGGACAGGTCTCAGATACGCAGTATTTT. Its protein product is CASSLRGQVSDTQYF. Full variable domain (missing parts from reference TRBV11-3 and TRBJ2-3): EAGVVQSPRYKIIEKKQPVAFWCNPISGHNTLYWYLQNLGQGPELLIRYENEEAVDDSQLPKDRFSAERLKGVDSTLKIQPAELGDSAVYLCASSLRGQVSDTQYFGPGTRLTVL.

The chain combines TRBV27 with TRBJ2-3; D is tentatively TRBD1 or TRBD2 (7 bases each). The CDR3 loop spans 14 amino acids. Looked up from germline, CDR1 is MNHEY and CDR2 is SMNVEV (reference sequence). Deletions cut 3 bases from V and 3 bases from J, with 10 bases between. The CDR3 coding sequence is TGTGCCAGCAGTTTCAGGGGGGGAACAGATACGCAGTATTTT. Protein product: CASSFRGGTDTQYF.

This chain uses TRBV10-3 with TRBJ1-2; the match to TRBD1 covers 7 bases. With 9 bases clipped from V and 1 base from J, the junction kept 8 bases outside the gene matches. Germline values: CDR1 ENHRY, CDR2 SYGVKD. This CDR3 has 14 amino acids. CDR3 nucleotides: TGTGCCATTAGCCGGGACAGCCTTAACTATGGCTACACCTTC. Protein sequence: CAISRDSLNYGYTF.

The rearrangement uses TRBV13 and TRBJ2-5; the D gene is possibly TRBD2 (6 bases). The CDR3 length is 14 residues. Germline-derived CDR1 and CDR2 are PRHDT and FYEKMQ (reference sequence). V shed 5 bases and J shed 4 bases, with 14 bases lying between them. CDR3: CASSPAMGGETQYF. The CDR3, as DNA: TGTGCCAGCAGCCCAGCGATGGGGGGAGAGACCCAGTACTTC.

This clone has more than one count but fewer than ten. J is TRBJ2-7 and V is TRBV6-6, with a weak D call TRBD1 (5 bases). This CDR3 is 12 amino acids long. Germline V lookup: CDR1 MNHNY, CDR2 SVGAGI (reference sequence). V shed 9 bases and J shed 2 bases, with 11 bases lying between them. The CDR3 DNA sequence: TGTGCCAGTGGAGACAGCGCCTACGAGCAGTACTTC. It specifies CASGDSAYEQYF.

The sample holds a few counts of this clone. The V call is TRBV7-9, the J call TRBJ2-1; possible D gene TRBD1, 5 bases. V lost 3 bases and J lost 2, with 11 bases in between. CDR1 is SEHNR and CDR2 is FQNEAQ in the germline V gene (reference sequence). The CDR3 runs to 15 residues. The CDR3 region is CASSFGQGPYNEQFF. CDR3 coding DNA: TGTGCCAGCAGCTTTGGGCAGGGCCCCTACAATGAGCAGTTCTTC. The complete variable domain, with remaining parts taken from reference TRBV7-9 and TRBJ2-1, reads DTGVSQNPRHKITKRGQNVTFRCDPISEHNRLYWYRQTLGQGPEFLTYFQNEAQLEKSRLLSDRFSAERPKGSFSTLEIQRTEQGDSAMYLCASSFGQGPYNEQFFGPGTRLTVL.

This rearrangement joins TRBV6-5 to TRBJ2-5; D is perhaps TRBD2 (6 bases). The DNA end is more similar to TRBJ2-7, so the J call may be wrong. Germline lookup yields CDR1 MNHEY and CDR2 SVGAGI. The CDR3 is 13 amino acids. This chain's CDR3 is CASSYRRGYEQYF. As DNA, the CDR3 is TGTGCCAGCAGTTACCGGCGGGGCTACGAGCAGTACTTC.

This chain uses TRBV1 with TRBJ1-1; TRBD1 was called by the table and not checked on the DNA. TRBV1 constitutes a pseudogene. This CDR3 contains 16 residues. The CDR3 coding sequence is TGCACCAGCAGCCAAGTTGGGAGACAGGGGCACACTGAAGCTTTCTTT. It specifies CTSSQVGRQGHTEAFF.

Of note for this clone: This sample includes further DNA sequences coding for the same CDR3. The rearrangement links TRBV5-1 to TRBJ2-7; unclear D gene. The germline CDR1 and CDR2 sequences are SGHRS and YFSETQ. Trimming removed 0 bases from V and 2 bases from J, with 12 bases in between. CDR3 length equals 15 residues. The CDR3 spells CASSLGEDGPYEQYF. As DNA, the CDR3 is TGCGCCAGCAGCTTGGGAGAGGACGGACCCTACGAGCAGTACTTC.

This chain connects TRBV6-6 to TRBJ1-5; D remains unclear. Trimming took 5 bases from V and 5 from J, leaving 10 bases between them. The CDR3 is 13 amino acids. Germline values: CDR1 MNHNY, CDR2 SVGAGI (reference sequence). In nucleotides, the CDR3 is TGTGCCAGCAGTCCCGGGCCTTATCAGCCCCAGCATTTT. Translated, it gives CASSPGPYQPQHF.

This clone was counted only a few times. The chain recombines TRBV7-2 with TRBJ2-2; D might be TRBD2 (5 bases). Germline V CDR1 and CDR2: SGHTA, FQGNSA. This CDR3 is 13 amino acids long. The V end was cut by 3 bases, the J end by 6 bases, with 8 bases between. The chain's CDR3 is CASSFGSAGELFF. DNA for the CDR3: TGTGCCAGCAGCTTTGGTAGCGCCGGGGAGCTGTTTTTT.

This chain connects TRBV7-3 to TRBJ2-1; unclear D gene. The V end was cut by 2 bases, the J end by 0 bases, with 11 bases between. Germline V gene data show CDR1 as SGHTA and CDR2 as FQGTGA. This CDR3 has 16 residues. Here the CDR3 reads CASSLRADNSYNEQFF. CDR3 bases: TGTGCCAGCAGCTTACGGGCGGATAACTCCTACAATGAGCAGTTCTTC.

The chain has TRBV11-3 and TRBJ2-5; the match to TRBD2 covers 7 bases. The CDR3 spans 15 residues. V dropped 5 bases and J dropped 2; count of bases not matched to a gene: 8. From germline, CDR1 is SGHNT and CDR2 YENEEA. CDR3: CASSDREDTQETQYF. CDR3 sequence (DNA): TGTGCCAGCAGCGACCGGGAGGACACTCAAGAGACCCAGTACTTC.

The chain recombines TRBV28 with TRBJ1-3, with a tentative D call TRBD1 (6 bases). The V gene's germline CDR1 is MDHEN and CDR2 SYDVKM. V lost 9 bases and J lost 2, with 14 bases in between. The CDR3 is 14 amino acids. CDR3 nucleotide sequence: TGTGCCAGTACAGGGATAGGGACTGGAAACACCATATATTTT. Its translation is CASTGIGTGNTIYF.

The CDR3 region has the DNA TGTGCCAGTACTACTGGCAGGGTCCTCTCTGGGGCCAACGTCCTGACTTTC. Translated, it gives CASTTGRVLSGANVLTF. V and J are TRBV19 and TRBJ2-6; the D gene is possibly TRBD1 (5 bases). The CDR3 totals 17 residues. CDR1 and CDR2 from the germline V gene are LNHDA and SQIVND (reference sequence). Trimming left V 7 bases short and J 0 bases short, with 16 bases between.

The chain has TRBV5-1 and TRBJ1-1; D remains unclear. The CDR3 extends over 13 amino acids. Germline CDR1 reads SGHRS; CDR2 reads YFSETQ. The V and J ends lost 7 bases and 1 base respectively, with 11 bases between them. Here the CDR3 DNA reads TGCGCCAGCGGGGAGGACGGGAACACTGAAGCTTTCTTT. It codes for CASGEDGNTEAFF.

This clone was seen a single time. The chain carries TRBV7-6 and TRBJ1-6; 7 bases match TRBD1. Trimming took 5 bases from V and 9 from J; bases not matched to a gene: 10. The CDR3 length is 15 residues. CDR1 SGHVS and CDR2 FNYEAQ come from the germline V gene. As DNA, the CDR3 is TGTGCCAGCAGCCCGACTCCGGGACAGTTTTCACCCCTCCACTTT. It yields the protein CASSPTPGQFSPLHF. Full variable domain (missing parts from reference TRBV7-6 and TRBJ1-6): GAGVSQSPRYKVTKRGQDVALRCDPISGHVSLYWYRQALGQGPEFLTYFNYEAQQDKSGLPNDRFSAERPEGSISTLTIQRTEQRDSAMYRCASSPTPGQFSPLHFGNGTRLTVT.

The rearrangement joins TRBV27 to TRBJ2-7, with 7 bases aligning to TRBD1. V shed 6 bases and J 7 bases; nucleotides not matched to a gene: 12. The CDR3 is made up of 14 amino acids. Looked up from germline, CDR1 is MNHEY and CDR2 is SMNVEV (reference sequence). The CDR3 sequence: CASSPPRGQEEQYF. The CDR3 nucleotides are TGTGCCAGCAGCCCGCCGAGGGGGCAGGAGGAGCAGTACTTC.

The chain employs TRBV11-1 and TRBJ2-3; weak D call: TRBD1 (8 bases). This CDR3 contains 15 residues. From germline, CDR1 is SGHAT and CDR2 FQDESV (reference sequence). Between the trimmed V and J ends, which lost 4 bases and 3 bases, there was a span of 14 bases. The CDR3 DNA reads as TGTGCCAGCAGCTCGCACAGGGGGGGTACAGATACGCAGTATTTT. Translation: CASSSHRGGTDTQYF. Full variable domain (missing parts from reference TRBV11-1 and TRBJ2-3): EAEVAQSPRYKITEKSQAVAFWCDPISGHATLYWYRQILGQGPELLVQFQDESVVDDSQLPKDRFSAERLKGVDSTLKIQPAELGDSAMYLCASSSHRGGTDTQYFGPGTRLTVL.

This chain links TRBV2 with TRBJ2-5, with TRBD1 matching 7 bases. This CDR3 has 13 residues. Germline loops: CDR1 SNHLY, CDR2 FYNNEI. V gave up 9 bases and J gave up 2 bases; unmatched junction bases: 6. For the CDR3, the DNA is TGTGCCAGTAACCGGGACAGACAAGAGACCCAGTACTTC. Residues: CASNRDRQETQYF.